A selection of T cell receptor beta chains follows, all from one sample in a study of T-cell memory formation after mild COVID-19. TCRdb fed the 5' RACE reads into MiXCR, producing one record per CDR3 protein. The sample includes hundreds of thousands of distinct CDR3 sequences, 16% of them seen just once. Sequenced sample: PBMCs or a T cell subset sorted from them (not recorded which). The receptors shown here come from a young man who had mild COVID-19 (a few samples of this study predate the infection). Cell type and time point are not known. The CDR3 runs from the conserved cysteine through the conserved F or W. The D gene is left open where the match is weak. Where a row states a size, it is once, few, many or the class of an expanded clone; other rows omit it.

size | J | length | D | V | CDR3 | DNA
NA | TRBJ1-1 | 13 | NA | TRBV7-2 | CASSQHRDTEAFF | TGTGCCAGCAGCCAACACAGGGACACTGAAGCTTTCTTT
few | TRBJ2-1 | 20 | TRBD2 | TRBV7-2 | CASSSPRGTSGASSYNEQFF | TGTGCCAGCAGCTCTCCGAGGGGGACTAGCGGGGCCAGCTCCTACAATGAGCAGTTCTTC
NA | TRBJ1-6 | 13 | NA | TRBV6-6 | CASSYVRNSPLHF | TGTGCCAGCAGTTACGTAAGGAATTCACCCCTCCACTTT
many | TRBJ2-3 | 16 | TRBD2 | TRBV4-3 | CASSLSLAGGPDTQYF | TGCGCCAGCAGCCTATCACTAGCGGGGGGGCCAGATACGCAGTATTTT
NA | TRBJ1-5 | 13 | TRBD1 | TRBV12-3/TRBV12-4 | CASSQGHSQPQHF | TGTGCCAGCTCACAGGGGCACAGTCAGCCCCAGCATTTT
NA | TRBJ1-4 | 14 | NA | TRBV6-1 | CASSPRQLNEKLFF | TGTGCCAGCAGTCCCCGACAGCTTAATGAAAAACTGTTTTTT
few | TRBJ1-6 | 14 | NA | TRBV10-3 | CAIRGTGLNSPLHF | TGTGCCATCAGGGGAACAGGGCTTAATTCACCCCTCCACTTT
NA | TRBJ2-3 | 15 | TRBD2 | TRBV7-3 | CASSPSGSSTDTQYF | TGTGCCAGCAGCCCTAGCGGGTCGAGCACAGATACGCAGTATTTT
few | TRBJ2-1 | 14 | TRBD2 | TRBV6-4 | CASSPDLAGNEQFF | TGTGCCAGCAGCCCGGATTTAGCGGGGAATGAGCAGTTCTTC
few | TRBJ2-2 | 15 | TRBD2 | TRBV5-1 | CASRPGLPNTGELFF | TGCGCCAGCAGACCGGGACTACCGAACACCGGGGAGCTGTTTTTT
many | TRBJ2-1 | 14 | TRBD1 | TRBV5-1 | CASSAGQGRDEQFF | TGCGCCAGCAGCGCGGGACAGGGTCGCGATGAGCAGTTCTTC
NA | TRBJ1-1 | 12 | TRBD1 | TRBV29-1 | CSVGQGGPEAFF | TGCAGCGTTGGACAGGGAGGTCCTGAAGCTTTCTTT
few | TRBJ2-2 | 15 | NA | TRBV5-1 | CASSSDGQSSGELFF | TGCGCCAGCAGCTCCGACGGACAGTCGTCTGGGGAGCTGTTTTTT
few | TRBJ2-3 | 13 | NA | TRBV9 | CASSVQGTDTQYF | TGTGCCAGCAGCGTTCAGGGGACAGATACGCAGTATTTT
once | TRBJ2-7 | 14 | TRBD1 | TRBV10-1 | CASTDRGHSYEQYF | TGCGCCAGCACCGACAGGGGGCACTCCTACGAGCAGTACTTC
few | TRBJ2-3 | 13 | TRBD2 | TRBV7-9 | CASKGLATDTQYF | TGTGCCAGCAAAGGACTAGCCACAGATACGCAGTATTTT
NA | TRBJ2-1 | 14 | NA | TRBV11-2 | CASSPLRQYNEQFF | TGTGCCAGCAGCCCGCTGCGACAATACAATGAGCAGTTCTTC
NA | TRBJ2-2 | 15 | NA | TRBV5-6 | CASSQSWAYGGELFF | TGTGCCAGCAGCCAATCTTGGGCGTACGGCGGGGAGCTGTTTTTT
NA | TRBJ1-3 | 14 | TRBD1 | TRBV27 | CASSLKGARGTIYF | TGTGCCAGCAGTTTGAAGGGGGCCCGGGGCACCATATATTTT
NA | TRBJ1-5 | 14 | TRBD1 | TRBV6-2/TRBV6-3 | CASSYGQGMEPQHF | TGTGCCAGCAGTTATGGACAGGGGATGGAGCCCCAGCATTTT
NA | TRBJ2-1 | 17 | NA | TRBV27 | CASHTLEGGRAYNEQFF | TGTGCCAGCCACACCCTCGAGGGGGGGCGGGCCTACAATGAGCAGTTCTTC
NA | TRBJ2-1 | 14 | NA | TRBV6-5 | CASSRPGLENEQFF | TGTGCCAGCAGTAGACCTGGACTTGAGAATGAGCAGTTCTTC
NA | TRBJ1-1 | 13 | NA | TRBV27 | CASSLFDLGEAFF | TGTGCCAGCAGTTTATTTGATCTGGGGGAAGCTTTCTTT
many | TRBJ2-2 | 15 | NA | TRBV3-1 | CASSTQVANTGELFF | TGTGCCAGCAGCACGCAGGTAGCGAACACCGGGGAGCTGTTTTTT
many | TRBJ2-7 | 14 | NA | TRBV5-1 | CASSGGGPGNEQYF | TGCGCCAGCAGCGGCGGGGGCCCTGGAAACGAGCAGTACTTC
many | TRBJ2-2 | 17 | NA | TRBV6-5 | CASSPGSGRRNTGELFF | TGTGCCAGCAGTCCTGGGTCCGGGAGACGGAACACCGGGGAGCTGTTTTTT
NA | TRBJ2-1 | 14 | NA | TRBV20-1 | CSAYPGHGYNEQFF | TGCAGTGCTTATCCGGGACACGGATACAATGAGCAGTTCTTC
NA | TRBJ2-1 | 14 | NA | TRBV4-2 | CASSQRTLGDEQFF | TGTGCCAGCAGCCAACGGACGCTAGGCGATGAGCAGTTCTTC
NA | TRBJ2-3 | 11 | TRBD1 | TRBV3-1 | CASSRRGTQYF | TGTGCCAGCAGCCGCAGGGGGACGCAGTATTTT
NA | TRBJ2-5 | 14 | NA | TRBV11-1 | CASSLRGFQETQYF | TGTGCCAGCAGTCTTAGGGGTTTTCAAGAGACCCAGTACTTC
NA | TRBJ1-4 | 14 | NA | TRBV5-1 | CASSLSGTNEKLFF | TGCGCCAGCAGCTTGTCAGGGACTAATGAAAAACTGTTTTTT
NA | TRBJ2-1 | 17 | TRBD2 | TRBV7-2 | CASSLARSTGGYNEQFF | TGTGCCAGCAGCTTAGCGCGCTCTACGGGGGGATACAATGAGCAGTTCTTC
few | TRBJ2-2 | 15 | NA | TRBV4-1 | CASSLRGEGTGELFF | TGCGCCAGCAGCCTTAGGGGGGAGGGCACCGGGGAGCTGTTTTTT
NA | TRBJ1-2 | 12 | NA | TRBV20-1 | CSARDLEVGYTF | TGCAGTGCTAGAGATCTTGAGGTTGGCTACACCTTC
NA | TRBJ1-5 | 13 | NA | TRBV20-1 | CSASTGIHQPQHF | TGCAGTGCTTCCACAGGGATTCATCAGCCCCAGCATTTT
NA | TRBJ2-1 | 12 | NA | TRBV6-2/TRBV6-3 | CASRPPSGEQFF | TGTGCCAGCAGACCACCCTCAGGAGAGCAGTTCTTC
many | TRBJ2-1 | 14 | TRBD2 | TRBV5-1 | CASSEGAGAVEQFF | TGCGCCAGCAGCGAGGGAGCGGGGGCAGTTGAGCAGTTCTTC
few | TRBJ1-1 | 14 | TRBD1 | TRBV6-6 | CASRSDRANTEAFF | TGTGCCAGCAGATCGGACAGGGCGAACACTGAAGCTTTCTTT
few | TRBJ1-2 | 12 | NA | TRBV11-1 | CASSRRSYGYTF | TGTGCCAGCAGCCGCAGGAGCTATGGCTACACCTTC
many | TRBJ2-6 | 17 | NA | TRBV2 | CASLPHGGVSGANVLTF | TGTGCCAGCCTGCCACACGGGGGAGTCTCTGGGGCCAACGTCCTGACTTTC
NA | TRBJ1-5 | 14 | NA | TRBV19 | CASQGPSPVQPQHF | TGTGCCAGTCAAGGACCCTCCCCCGTGCAGCCCCAGCATTTT
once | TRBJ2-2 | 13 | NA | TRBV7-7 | CASTPSLGGELFF | TGTGCCAGCACTCCTTCACTGGGCGGGGAGCTGTTTTTT
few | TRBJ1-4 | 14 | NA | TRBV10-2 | CASSGGVVNEKLFF | TGCGCCAGCAGTGGAGGGGTCGTTAATGAAAAACTGTTTTTT
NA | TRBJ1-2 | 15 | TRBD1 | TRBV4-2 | CASSQPTGQAYGYTF | TGTGCCAGCAGCCAACCTACGGGACAGGCATATGGCTACACCTTC
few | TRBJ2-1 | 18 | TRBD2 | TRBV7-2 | CASSLASTSGVSYNEQFF | TGTGCCAGCAGCTTAGCCTCCACTAGCGGCGTCTCCTACAATGAGCAGTTCTTC
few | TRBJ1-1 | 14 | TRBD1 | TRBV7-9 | CASKVTGDSTEAFF | TGTGCCAGCAAGGTAACAGGGGATAGCACTGAAGCTTTCTTT
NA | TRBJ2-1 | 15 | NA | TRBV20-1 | CSASPLGRPSDEQFF | TGCAGTGCTAGCCCCCTGGGACGGCCGTCTGATGAGCAGTTCTTC
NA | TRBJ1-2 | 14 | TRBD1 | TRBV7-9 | CASSNGQGASGYTF | TGTGCCAGCAGCAACGGACAGGGGGCGTCTGGCTACACCTTC
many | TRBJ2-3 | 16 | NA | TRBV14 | CASSQDLFRGADTQYF | TGTGCCAGCAGCCAAGATCTTTTCAGGGGCGCGGATACGCAGTATTTT
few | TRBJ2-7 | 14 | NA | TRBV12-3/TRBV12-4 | CASSPREGLNEQYF | TGTGCCAGCAGTCCCCGTGAGGGGCTCAACGAGCAGTACTTC
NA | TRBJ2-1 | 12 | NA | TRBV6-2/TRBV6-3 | CASSYGEGARIF | TGTGCCAGCAGTTACGGGGAGGGGGCTCGGATCTTC
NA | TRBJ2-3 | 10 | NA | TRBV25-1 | CARVTDTQYF | TGTGCCAGGGTCACAGATACGCAGTATTTT
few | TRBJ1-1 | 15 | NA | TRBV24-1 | CATSDLLCPNTEAFF | TGTGCCACCAGTGATTTGCTCTGCCCGAACACTGAAGCTTTCTTT
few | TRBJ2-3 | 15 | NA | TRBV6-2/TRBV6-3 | CASSYSNRVTDTQYF | TGTGCCAGCAGTTACTCGAACAGGGTCACAGATACGCAGTATTTT
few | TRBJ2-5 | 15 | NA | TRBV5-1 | CASSRTRVQGETQYF | TGCGCCAGCAGTCGAACCAGGGTTCAAGGGGAGACCCAGTACTTC
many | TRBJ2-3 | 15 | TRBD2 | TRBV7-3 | CASSVGTSGTDTQYF | TGTGCCAGCAGCGTCGGGACTAGCGGCACAGATACGCAGTATTTT
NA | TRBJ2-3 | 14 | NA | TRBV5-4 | CASSEEGEADTQYF | TGTGCCAGCAGCGAAGAGGGGGAAGCAGATACGCAGTATTTT
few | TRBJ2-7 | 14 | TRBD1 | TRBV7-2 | CASSSGDRAYEQYF | TGTGCCAGCAGCTCCGGGGACAGGGCCTACGAGCAGTACTTC
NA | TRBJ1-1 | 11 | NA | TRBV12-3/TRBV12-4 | CASSYWIQAFF | TGTGCCAGCAGTTATTGGATCCAAGCTTTCTTT